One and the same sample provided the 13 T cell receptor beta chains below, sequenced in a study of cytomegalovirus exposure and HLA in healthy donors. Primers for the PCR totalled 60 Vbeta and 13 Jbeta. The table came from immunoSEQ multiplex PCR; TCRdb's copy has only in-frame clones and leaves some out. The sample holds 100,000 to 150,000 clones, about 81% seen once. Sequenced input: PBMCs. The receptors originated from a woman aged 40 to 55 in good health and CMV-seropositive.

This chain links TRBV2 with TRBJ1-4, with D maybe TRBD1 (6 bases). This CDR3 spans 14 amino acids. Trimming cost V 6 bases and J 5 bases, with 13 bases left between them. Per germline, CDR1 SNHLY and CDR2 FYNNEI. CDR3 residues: CASRDSSVNEKLFF. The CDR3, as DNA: TGTGCCAGCAGGGACAGCTCTGTAAATGAAAAACTGTTTTTT. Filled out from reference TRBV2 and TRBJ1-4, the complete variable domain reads EPEVTQTPSHQVTQMGQEVILRCVPISNHLYFYWYRQILGQKVEFLVSFYNNEISEKSEIFDDQFSVERPDGSNFTLKIRSTKLEDSAMYFCASRDSSVNEKLFFGSGTQLSVL.

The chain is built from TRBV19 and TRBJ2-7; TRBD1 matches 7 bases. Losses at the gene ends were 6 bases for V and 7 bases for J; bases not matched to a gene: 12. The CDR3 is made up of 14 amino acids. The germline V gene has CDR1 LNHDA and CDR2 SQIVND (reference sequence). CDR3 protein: CASSNWDRPTEQYF. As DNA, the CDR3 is TGTGCCAGTAGCAACTGGGACAGACCTACTGAGCAGTACTTC.

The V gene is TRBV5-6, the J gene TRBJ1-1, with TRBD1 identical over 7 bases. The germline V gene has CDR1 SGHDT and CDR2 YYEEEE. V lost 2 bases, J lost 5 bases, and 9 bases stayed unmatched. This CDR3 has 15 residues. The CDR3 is CASSLRGRGRTEAFF. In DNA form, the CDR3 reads TGTGCCAGCAGCTTAAGGGGCAGGGGGAGGACTGAAGCTTTCTTT.

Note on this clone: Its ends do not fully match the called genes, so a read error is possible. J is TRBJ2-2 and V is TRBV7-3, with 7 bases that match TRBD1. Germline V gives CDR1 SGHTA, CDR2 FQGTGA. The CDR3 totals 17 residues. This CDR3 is CASSITGTDLNTGELFF. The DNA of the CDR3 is TGTGCCAGCAGCATAACGGGGACAGATTTGAACACCGGGGAGCTGTTTTTT.

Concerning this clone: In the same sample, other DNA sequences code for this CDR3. CDR3 in DNA: TGCGCCAGCAGCTTAACAGGGGATAGCAATCAGCCCCAGCATTTT. Protein sequence: CASSLTGDSNQPQHF. The rearrangement joins TRBV5-1 to TRBJ1-5, with 7 bases fitting TRBD1. With V trimmed by 2 bases and J by 0 bases, 2 bases remained unmatched. The CDR3 loop spans 15 amino acids. The germline V gene encodes CDR1 SGHRS and CDR2 YFSETQ.

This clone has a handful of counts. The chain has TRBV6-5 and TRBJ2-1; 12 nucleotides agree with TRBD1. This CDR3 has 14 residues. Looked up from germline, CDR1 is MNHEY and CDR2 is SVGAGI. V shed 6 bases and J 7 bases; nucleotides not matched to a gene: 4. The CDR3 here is CASRGDRGRNEQFF. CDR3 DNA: TGTGCCAGCAGGGGGGACAGGGGGCGAAATGAGCAGTTCTTC.

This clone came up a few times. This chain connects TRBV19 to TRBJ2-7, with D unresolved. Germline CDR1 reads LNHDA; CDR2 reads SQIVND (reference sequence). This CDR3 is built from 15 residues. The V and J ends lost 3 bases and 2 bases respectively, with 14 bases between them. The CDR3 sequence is CASSMGNGRAYEQYF. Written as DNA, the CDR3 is TGTGCCAGTAGTATGGGTAATGGCCGGGCCTACGAGCAGTACTTC. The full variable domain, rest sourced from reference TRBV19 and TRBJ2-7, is DGGITQSPKYLFRKEGQNVTLSCEQNLNHDAMYWYRQDPGQGLRLIYYSQIVNDFQKGDIAEGYSVSREKKESFPLTVTSAQKNPTAFYLCASSMGNGRAYEQYFGPGTRLTVT.

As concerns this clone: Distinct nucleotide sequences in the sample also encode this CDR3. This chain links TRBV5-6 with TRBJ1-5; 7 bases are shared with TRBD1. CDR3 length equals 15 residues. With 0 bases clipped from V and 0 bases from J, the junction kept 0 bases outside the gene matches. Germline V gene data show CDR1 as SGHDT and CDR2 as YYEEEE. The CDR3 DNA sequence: TGTGCCAGCAGCTTGGCAGGGGGTAGCAATCAGCCCCAGCATTTT. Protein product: CASSLAGGSNQPQHF.

Here the CDR3 reads CATSRVAGVRVQPQHF. The CDR3 DNA is TGTGCCACCAGCAGAGTTGCGGGGGTGAGGGTGCAGCCCCAGCATTTT. The V gene is TRBV15, the J gene TRBJ1-5; tentatively, D is TRBD1 (5 bases). The germline V gene encodes CDR1 LNHNV and CDR2 YYDKDF (reference sequence). Trimming removed 1 base from V and 7 bases from J, with 17 bases in between. This CDR3 is 16 amino acids long. Supplemented by reference TRBV15 and TRBJ1-5, the full variable domain reads DAMVIQNPRYQVTQFGKPVTLSCSQTLNHNVMYWYQQKSSQAPKLLFHYYDKDFNNEADTPDNFQSRRPNTSFCFLDIRSPGLGDTAMYLCATSRVAGVRVQPQHFGDGTRLSIL.

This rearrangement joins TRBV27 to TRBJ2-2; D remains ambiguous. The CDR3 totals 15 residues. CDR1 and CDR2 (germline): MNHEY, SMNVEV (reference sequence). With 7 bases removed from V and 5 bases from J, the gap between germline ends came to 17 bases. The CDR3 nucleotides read TGTGCCAGCAAAGGAGACGGCAGAGGTACCGGGGAGCTGTTTTTT. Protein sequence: CASKGDGRGTGELFF.

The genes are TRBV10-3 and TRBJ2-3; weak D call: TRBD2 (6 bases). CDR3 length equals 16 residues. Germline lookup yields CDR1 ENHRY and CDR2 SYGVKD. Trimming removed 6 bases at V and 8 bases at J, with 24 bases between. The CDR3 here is CAIRQSRGEAGGTQYF. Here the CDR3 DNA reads TGTGCCATCAGGCAGTCAAGAGGGGAGGCCGGGGGTACGCAGTATTTT.

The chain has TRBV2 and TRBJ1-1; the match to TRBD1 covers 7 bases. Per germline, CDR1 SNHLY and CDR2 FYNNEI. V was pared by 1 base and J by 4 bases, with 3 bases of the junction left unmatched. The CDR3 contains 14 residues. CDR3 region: CASSEGRGSTEAFF. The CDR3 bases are TGTGCCAGCAGTGAAGGCAGGGGGAGCACTGAAGCTTTCTTT.

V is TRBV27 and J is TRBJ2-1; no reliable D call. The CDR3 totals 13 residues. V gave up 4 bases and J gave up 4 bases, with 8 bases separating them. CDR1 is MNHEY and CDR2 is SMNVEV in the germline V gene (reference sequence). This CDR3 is CASSWAPYNEQFF. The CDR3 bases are TGTGCCAGCAGTTGGGCCCCGTACAATGAGCAGTTCTTC.